A selection of T cell receptor beta chains follows, all from one sample in a study of shared clonotypes between healthy human individuals. Method: immunoSEQ multiplex PCR; TCRdb's copy keeps in-frame clones and lacks some. The sample yields some 1.5 million clones, around 95% seen once. Sample: naive CD4+ T cells sorted from blood. Source of these receptors: a man in his thirties or forties in good health. Both conserved end residues are part of each CDR3. D genes are given only for firm matches. Rows may omit the clone size; those that give it use once, few, many or a size class.

.	.	TRBV5-6	TRBJ2-1	CASSTILSSYNEQFF	TGTGCCAGCAGCACGATCCTAAGCTCCTACAATGAGCAGTTCTTC
.	.	TRBV4-1	TRBJ2-6	CASRPAGTGANVLTF	TGCGCCAGCCGGCCGGCCGGAACTGGGGCCAACGTCCTGACTTTC
.	TRBD2	TRBV5-1	TRBJ2-7	CASSPREQSYEQYF	TGCGCCAGCAGCCCGCGGGAGCAGTCCTACGAGCAGTACTTC
.	.	TRBV11-2	TRBJ2-1	CASSRIPYNEQFF	TGTGCCAGCAGCAGGATACCTTACAATGAGCAGTTCTTC
.	.	TRBV5-1	TRBJ2-2	CASSPARQSTGELFF	TGCGCCAGCAGCCCGGCGAGACAGAGCACCGGGGAGCTGTTTTTT
.	TRBD2	TRBV7-8	TRBJ2-7	CASSWTSGPYEQYF	TGTGCCAGCAGCTGGACTAGCGGGCCCTACGAGCAGTACTTC
.	TRBD1	TRBV5-1	TRBJ1-1	CASSPSTGPNTEAFF	TGCGCCAGCAGCCCGTCGACAGGGCCGAACACTGAAGCTTTCTTT
once	TRBD1	TRBV19	TRBJ2-6	CASRRQGTTGANVLTF	TGTGCCAGTAGGAGACAGGGAACTACTGGGGCCAACGTCCTGACTTTC
.	TRBD1	TRBV4-3	TRBJ1-1	CASSQDSQGDTEAFF	TGCGCCAGCAGCCAAGATTCACAGGGGGACACTGAAGCTTTCTTT
.	.	TRBV5-1	TRBJ2-5	CASSLDARKETQYF	TGCGCCAGCAGCTTGGATGCCAGAAAAGAGACCCAGTACTTC
.	TRBD1	TRBV9	TRBJ2-1	CASSAQPTGLAYNEQFF	TGTGCCAGCAGCGCCCAACCGACAGGGCTGGCCTACAATGAGCAGTTCTTC
.	.	TRBV5-1	TRBJ1-3	CASSLEQPGNTIYF	TGCGCCAGCAGCTTGGAACAGCCTGGAAACACCATATATTTT
.	.	TRBV5-1	TRBJ1-4	CASSLTGLATNEKLFF	TGCGCCAGCAGCTTGACAGGCCTCGCAACTAATGAAAAACTGTTTTTT
.	TRBD2	TRBV12-5	TRBJ2-3	CASGLVGSGVSTDTQYF	TGTGCTAGTGGTTTGGTAGGGAGCGGGGTTAGCACAGATACGCAGTATTTT
.	.	TRBV6-5	TRBJ1-4	CASSYGGPRDEKLFF	TGTGCCAGCAGTTACGGAGGGCCCCGGGATGAAAAACTGTTTTTT
once	.	TRBV6-1	TRBJ2-3	CASSGEAGVTQYF	TGTGCCAGCAGTGGGGAGGCGGGTGTTACGCAGTATTTT
.	.	TRBV7-8	TRBJ1-1	CASSIEGNLGLGTEAFF	TGTGCCAGCAGCATCGAGGGGAACCTGGGGCTTGGCACTGAAGCTTTCTTT
.	TRBD1	TRBV5-4	TRBJ2-2	CASSPMRQGMTGELFF	TGTGCCAGCAGCCCCATGAGACAGGGGATGACCGGGGAGCTGTTTTTT
.	.	TRBV5-1	TRBJ2-5	CASSGGDTQETQYF	TGCGCCAGCAGCGGGGGGGACACCCAAGAGACCCAGTACTTC
.	TRBD2	TRBV5-6	TRBJ2-5	CASSWRASGVGTQYF	TGTGCCAGCAGCTGGAGGGCTAGCGGGGTAGGGACCCAGTACTTC
.	TRBD1	TRBV7-8	TRBJ2-4	CASSPRSQGIAKNIQYF	TGTGCCAGCAGCCCACGCTCACAGGGGATAGCCAAAAACATTCAGTACTTC
.	TRBD2	TRBV5-4	TRBJ2-1	CASSPGTSGSSYNEQFF	TGTGCCAGCAGCCCCGGGACTAGCGGGAGCTCCTACAATGAGCAGTTCTTC
.	.	TRBV5-1	TRBJ2-2	CASSLGSSRTGELFF	TGCGCCAGCAGCTTGGGGTCATCGCGGACCGGGGAGCTGTTTTTT
.	.	TRBV6-6	TRBJ2-2	CASGESGSTGELFF	TGTGCCAGCGGAGAATCGGGTAGTACCGGGGAGCTGTTTTTT
.	.	TRBV7-2	TRBJ2-7	CASSLSPTYEQYF	TGTGCCAGCAGCTTATCCCCCACCTACGAGCAGTACTTC
.	TRBD1	TRBV28	TRBJ2-5	CASRSHRGAKETQYF	TGTGCCAGCAGATCGCACAGGGGGGCCAAAGAGACCCAGTACTTC
.	.	TRBV5-1	TRBJ2-3	CASSLQSGGARDTQYF	TGCGCCAGCAGCCTACAGTCAGGGGGGGCGAGAGATACGCAGTATTTT
.	.	TRBV19	TRBJ2-5	CASSIGPSQETQYF	TGTGCCAGTAGTATCGGGCCATCCCAAGAGACCCAGTACTTC
.	.	TRBV19	TRBJ1-1	CASSIRGPIQGRTEAFF	TGTGCCAGTAGTATAAGGGGACCCATACAGGGACGGACTGAAGCTTTCTTT
.	TRBD2	TRBV4-2	TRBJ2-2	CASSLLAGGSTGELFF	TGTGCCAGCAGCCTACTAGCGGGAGGAAGCACCGGGGAGCTGTTTTTT
.	.	TRBV9	TRBJ2-1	CASSVNWNEQFF	TGTGCCAGCAGCGTAAATTGGAATGAGCAGTTCTTC
.	.	TRBV18	TRBJ2-7	CASSPRERASYEQYF	TGTGCCAGCTCCCCTAGGGAGCGGGCCTCCTACGAGCAGTACTTC
.	.	TRBV28	TRBJ1-2	CASSLAGDYGYTF	TGTGCCAGCAGCCTGGCTGGTGACTATGGCTACACCTTC
.	.	TRBV30	TRBJ2-1	CAWSVDPYNEQFF	TGTGCCTGGAGTGTAGATCCCTACAATGAGCAGTTCTTC
.	.	TRBV6-1	TRBJ2-7	CASSESGRDYEQYF	TGTGCCAGCAGTGAGTCGGGCAGGGACTACGAGCAGTACTTC
.	.	TRBV5-1	TRBJ1-1	CASSLGGQLNTEAFF	TGCGCCAGCAGCTTGGGGGGACAATTGAACACTGAAGCTTTCTTT
.	TRBD1	TRBV9	TRBJ1-1	CASSGGQASNTEAFF	TGTGCCAGCAGCGGGGGACAGGCATCGAACACTGAAGCTTTCTTT
.	TRBD1	TRBV30	TRBJ1-2	CAWSTGVNYGYTF	TGTGCCTGGAGTACAGGGGTGAACTATGGCTACACCTTC
.	.	TRBV7-2	TRBJ2-1	CASSFLAGEQFF	TGTGCCAGCAGCTTTCTAGCTGGGGAGCAGTTCTTC
.	TRBD2	TRBV5-1	TRBJ2-1	CASSPTSGSSHEQFF	TGCGCCAGCAGCCCGACTAGCGGGAGTTCCCATGAGCAGTTCTTC
.	.	TRBV5-4	TRBJ2-5	CASSLKLGKETQYF	TGTGCCAGCAGCCTCAAGTTAGGGAAAGAGACCCAGTACTTC
.	TRBD2	TRBV5-1	TRBJ2-1	CASSLTGGPNNEQFF	TGCGCCAGCAGCTTGACGGGAGGGCCGAACAATGAGCAGTTCTTC
.	.	TRBV2	TRBJ2-2	CASSRDTNTGELFF	TGTGCCAGCAGCCGGGACACGAACACCGGGGAGCTGTTTTTT
.	.	TRBV14	TRBJ2-1	CASSQGLLRSGQFF	TGTGCCAGCAGCCAGGGGCTACTAAGGTCGGGGCAGTTCTTC
once	.	TRBV11-2	TRBJ2-3	CASSFNGGMPDTQYF	TGTGCCAGCAGCTTTAATGGGGGCATGCCAGATACGCAGTATTTT
.	.	TRBV28	TRBJ2-2	CASSLQGDTGELFF	TGTGCCAGCAGTTTACAGGGAGACACCGGGGAGCTGTTTTTT
.	TRBD1	TRBV28	TRBJ1-5	CASRPSLGTGGNVGNQPQHF	TGTGCCAGCAGACCTTCCTTAGGGACAGGGGGAAATGTTGGCAATCAGCCCCAGCATTTT
.	TRBD1	TRBV5-4	TRBJ1-2	CASSLKQGAYGYTF	TGTGCCAGCAGCCTAAAACAGGGGGCCTATGGCTACACCTTC
.	.	TRBV5-3	TRBJ2-7	CARSLHGSPYEQYF	TGTGCCAGAAGCTTGCACGGGAGCCCCTACGAGCAGTACTTC
.	TRBD2	TRBV7-9	TRBJ2-1	CASSTGLDYNEQFF	TGTGCCAGCAGCACCGGACTAGACTACAATGAGCAGTTCTTC
.	.	TRBV9	TRBJ2-2	CASSPLDGELFF	TGTGCCAGCAGCCCCCTCGACGGGGAGCTGTTTTTT